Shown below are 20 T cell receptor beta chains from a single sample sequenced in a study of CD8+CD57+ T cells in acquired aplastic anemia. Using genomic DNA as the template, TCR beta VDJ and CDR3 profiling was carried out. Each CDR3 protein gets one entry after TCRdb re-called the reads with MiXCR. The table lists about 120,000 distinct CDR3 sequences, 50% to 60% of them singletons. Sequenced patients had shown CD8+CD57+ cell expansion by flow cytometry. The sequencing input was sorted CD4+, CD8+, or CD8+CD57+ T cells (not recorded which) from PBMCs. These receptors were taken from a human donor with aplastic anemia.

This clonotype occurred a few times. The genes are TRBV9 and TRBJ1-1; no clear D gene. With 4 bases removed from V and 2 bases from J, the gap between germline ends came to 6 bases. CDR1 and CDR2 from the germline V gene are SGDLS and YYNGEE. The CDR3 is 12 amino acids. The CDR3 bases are TGTGCCAGCAGCTCCATAAACACTGAAGCTTTCTTT. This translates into CASSSINTEAFF.

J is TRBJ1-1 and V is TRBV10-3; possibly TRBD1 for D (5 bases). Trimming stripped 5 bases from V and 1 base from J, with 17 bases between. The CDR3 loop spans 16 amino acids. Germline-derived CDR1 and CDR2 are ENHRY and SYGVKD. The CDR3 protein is CAISTGTSKGNTEAFF. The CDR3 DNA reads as TGTGCCATCAGTACCGGGACGTCAAAAGGGAACACTGAAGCTTTCTTT.

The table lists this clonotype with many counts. The CDR3 sequence: CASSQDHMGNSYEQYF. The CDR3 DNA reads as TGCGCCAGCAGCCAAGATCATATGGGAAACTCCTACGAGCAGTACTTC. The chain recombines TRBV4-1 with TRBJ2-7; unclear D gene. CDR1 MGHRA and CDR2 YSYEKL come from the germline V gene. The CDR3 spans 16 residues. Trimming took 0 bases from V and 0 from J, leaving 12 bases between them.

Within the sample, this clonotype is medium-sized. The CDR3 is CATSRASGTGNSPLHF. In DNA, the CDR3 is TGTGCCACCAGCAGAGCGTCCGGGACCGGTAATTCACCCCTCCACTTT. The V and J genes are TRBV15 and TRBJ1-6; D perhaps matches TRBD1 (5 bases). V lost 1 base to trimming and J lost 6 bases, with 13 bases between them. The length of the CDR3 is 16 residues. Germline CDR1 LNHNV, CDR2 YYDKDF (reference sequence).

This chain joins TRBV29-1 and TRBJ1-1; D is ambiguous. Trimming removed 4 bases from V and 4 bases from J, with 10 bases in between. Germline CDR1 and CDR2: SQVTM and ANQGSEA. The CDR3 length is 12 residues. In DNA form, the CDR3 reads TGCAGCGTTGTGACGTTGGGCACTGAAGCTTTCTTT. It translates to CSVVTLGTEAFF.

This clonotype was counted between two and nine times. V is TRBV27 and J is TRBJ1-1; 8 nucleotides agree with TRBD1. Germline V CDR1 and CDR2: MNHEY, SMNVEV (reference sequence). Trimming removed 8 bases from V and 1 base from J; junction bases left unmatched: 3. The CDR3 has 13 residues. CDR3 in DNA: TGTGCCAGCGGACAGGGTCGGAACACTGAAGCTTTCTTT. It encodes CASGQGRNTEAFF.

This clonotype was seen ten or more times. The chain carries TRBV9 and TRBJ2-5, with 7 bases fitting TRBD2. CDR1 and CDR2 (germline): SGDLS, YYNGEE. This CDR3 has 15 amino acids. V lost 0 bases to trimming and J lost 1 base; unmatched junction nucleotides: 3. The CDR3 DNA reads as TGTGCCAGCAGCGTAGGGGGGGGGATCCAAGAGACCCAGTACTTC. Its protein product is CASSVGGGIQETQYF.

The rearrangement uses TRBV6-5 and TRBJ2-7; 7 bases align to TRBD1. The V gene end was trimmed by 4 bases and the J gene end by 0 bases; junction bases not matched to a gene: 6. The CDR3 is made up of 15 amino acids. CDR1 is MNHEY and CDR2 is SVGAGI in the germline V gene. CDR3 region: CASSLEGGISYEQYF. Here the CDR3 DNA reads TGTGCCAGCAGTTTAGAAGGGGGCATCTCCTACGAGCAGTACTTC.

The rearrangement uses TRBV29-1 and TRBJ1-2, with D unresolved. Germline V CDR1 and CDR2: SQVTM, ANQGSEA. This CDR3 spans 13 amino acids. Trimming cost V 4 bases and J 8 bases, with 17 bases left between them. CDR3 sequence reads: CSVVVSLGRGYTF. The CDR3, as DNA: TGCAGCGTTGTTGTGTCACTTGGCAGAGGCTACACCTTC. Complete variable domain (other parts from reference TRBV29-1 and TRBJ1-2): SAVISQKPSRDICQRGTSLTIQCQVDSQVTMMFWYRQQPGQSLTLIATANQGSEATYESGFVIDKFPISRPNLTFSTLTVSNMSPEDSSIYLCSVVVSLGRGYTFGSGTRLTVV.

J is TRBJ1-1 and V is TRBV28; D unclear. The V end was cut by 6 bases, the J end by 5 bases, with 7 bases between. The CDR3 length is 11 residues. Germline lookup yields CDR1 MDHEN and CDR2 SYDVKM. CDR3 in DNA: TGTGCCAGCAGCGAAAAAACTGAAGCTTTCTTT. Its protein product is CASSEKTEAFF.

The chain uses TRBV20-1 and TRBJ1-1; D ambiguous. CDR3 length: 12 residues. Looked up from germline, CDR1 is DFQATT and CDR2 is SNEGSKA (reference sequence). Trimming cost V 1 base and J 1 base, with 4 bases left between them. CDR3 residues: CSARGGNTEAFF. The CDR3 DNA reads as TGCAGTGCTAGAGGTGGGAACACTGAAGCTTTCTTT.

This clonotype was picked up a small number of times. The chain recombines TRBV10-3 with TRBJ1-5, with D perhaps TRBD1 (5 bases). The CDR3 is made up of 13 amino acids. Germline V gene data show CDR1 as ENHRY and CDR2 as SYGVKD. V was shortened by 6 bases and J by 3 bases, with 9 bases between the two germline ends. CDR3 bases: TGTGCCATCAGGGGACGTGTCAATCAGCCCCAGCATTTT. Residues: CAIRGRVNQPQHF.

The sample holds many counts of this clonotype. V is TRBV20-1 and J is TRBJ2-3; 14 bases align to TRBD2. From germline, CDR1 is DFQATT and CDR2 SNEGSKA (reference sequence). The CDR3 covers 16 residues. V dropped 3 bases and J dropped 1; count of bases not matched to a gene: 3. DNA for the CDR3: TGCAGTGCTAGCGCGGGACTAGCGGGAGGCACAGATACGCAGTATTTT. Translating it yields CSASAGLAGGTDTQYF.

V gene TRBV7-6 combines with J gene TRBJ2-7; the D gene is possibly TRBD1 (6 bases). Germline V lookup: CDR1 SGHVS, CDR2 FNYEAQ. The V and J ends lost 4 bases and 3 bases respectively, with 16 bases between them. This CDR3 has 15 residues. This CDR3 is CASSSHDRPNYEQYF. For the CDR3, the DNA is TGTGCCAGCAGCTCTCACGACAGGCCCAACTACGAGCAGTACTTC. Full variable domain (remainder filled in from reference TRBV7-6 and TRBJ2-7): GAGVSQSPRYKVTKRGQDVALRCDPISGHVSLYWYRQALGQGPEFLTYFNYEAQQDKSGLPNDRFSAERPEGSISTLTIQRTEQRDSAMYRCASSSHDRPNYEQYFGPGTRLTVT.

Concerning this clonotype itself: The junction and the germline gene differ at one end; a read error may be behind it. The CDR3 is CSVEQSSHNEQFF. For the CDR3, the DNA is TGCAGCGTTGAACAGAGCTCCCACAATGAGCAGTTCTTC. V usage is TRBV29-1 and J usage is TRBJ2-1, with D hard to call. Germline V gene lookup returns CDR1 SQVTM and CDR2 ANQGSEA. This CDR3 contains 13 residues.

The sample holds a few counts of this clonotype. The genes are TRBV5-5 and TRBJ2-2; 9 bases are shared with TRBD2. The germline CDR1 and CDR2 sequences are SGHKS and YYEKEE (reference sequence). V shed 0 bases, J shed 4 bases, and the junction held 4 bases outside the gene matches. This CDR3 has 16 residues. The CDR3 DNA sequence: TGTGCCAGCAGCTTGGGGCTAGCGGGGTTCACCGGGGAGCTGTTTTTT. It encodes CASSLGLAGFTGELFF.

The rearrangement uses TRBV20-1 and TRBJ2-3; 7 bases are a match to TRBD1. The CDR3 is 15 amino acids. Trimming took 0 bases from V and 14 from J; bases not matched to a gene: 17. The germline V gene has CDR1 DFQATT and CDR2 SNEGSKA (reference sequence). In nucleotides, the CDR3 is TGCAGTGCTAGAGATTTAAAGGACAGGTCCATGTTCGGGTATTTT. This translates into CSARDLKDRSMFGYF.

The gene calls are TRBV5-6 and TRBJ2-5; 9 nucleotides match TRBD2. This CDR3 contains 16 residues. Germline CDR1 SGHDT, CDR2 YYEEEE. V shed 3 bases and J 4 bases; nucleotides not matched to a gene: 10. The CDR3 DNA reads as TGTGCCAGCAGCTCAAGCGGGGGGCTGGGGACAGAGACCCAGTACTTC. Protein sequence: CASSSSGGLGTETQYF.

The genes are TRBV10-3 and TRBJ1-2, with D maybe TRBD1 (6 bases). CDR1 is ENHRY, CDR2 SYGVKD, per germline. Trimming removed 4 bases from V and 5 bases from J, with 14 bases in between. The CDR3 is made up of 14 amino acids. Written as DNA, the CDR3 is TGTGCCATCAGTGGGAGCAATCAGGGGTATGGCTACACCTTC. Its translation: CAISGSNQGYGYTF.

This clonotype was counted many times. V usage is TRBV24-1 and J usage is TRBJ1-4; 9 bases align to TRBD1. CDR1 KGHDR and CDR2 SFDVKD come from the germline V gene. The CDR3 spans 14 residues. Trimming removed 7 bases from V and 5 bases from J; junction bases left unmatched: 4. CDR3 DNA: TGTGCCACCAGCGGGGACAGGGAGAATGAAAAACTGTTTTTT. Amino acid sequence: CATSGDRENEKLFF.